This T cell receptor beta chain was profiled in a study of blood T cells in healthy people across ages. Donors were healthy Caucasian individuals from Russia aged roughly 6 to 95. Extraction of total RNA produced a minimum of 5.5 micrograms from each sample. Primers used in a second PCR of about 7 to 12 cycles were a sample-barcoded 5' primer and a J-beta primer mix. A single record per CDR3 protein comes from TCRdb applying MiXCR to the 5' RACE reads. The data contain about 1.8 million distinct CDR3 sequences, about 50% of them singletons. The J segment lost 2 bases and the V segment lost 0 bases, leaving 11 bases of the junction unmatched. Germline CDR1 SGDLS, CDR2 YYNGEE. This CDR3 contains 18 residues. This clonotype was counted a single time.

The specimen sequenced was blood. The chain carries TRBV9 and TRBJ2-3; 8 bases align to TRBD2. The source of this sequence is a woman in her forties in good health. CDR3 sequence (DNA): TGTGCCAGCAGCGTAGAGGGTCGGCGGGGGGCGGTCACAGATACGCAGTATTTT. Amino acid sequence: CASSVEGRRGAVTDTQYF.